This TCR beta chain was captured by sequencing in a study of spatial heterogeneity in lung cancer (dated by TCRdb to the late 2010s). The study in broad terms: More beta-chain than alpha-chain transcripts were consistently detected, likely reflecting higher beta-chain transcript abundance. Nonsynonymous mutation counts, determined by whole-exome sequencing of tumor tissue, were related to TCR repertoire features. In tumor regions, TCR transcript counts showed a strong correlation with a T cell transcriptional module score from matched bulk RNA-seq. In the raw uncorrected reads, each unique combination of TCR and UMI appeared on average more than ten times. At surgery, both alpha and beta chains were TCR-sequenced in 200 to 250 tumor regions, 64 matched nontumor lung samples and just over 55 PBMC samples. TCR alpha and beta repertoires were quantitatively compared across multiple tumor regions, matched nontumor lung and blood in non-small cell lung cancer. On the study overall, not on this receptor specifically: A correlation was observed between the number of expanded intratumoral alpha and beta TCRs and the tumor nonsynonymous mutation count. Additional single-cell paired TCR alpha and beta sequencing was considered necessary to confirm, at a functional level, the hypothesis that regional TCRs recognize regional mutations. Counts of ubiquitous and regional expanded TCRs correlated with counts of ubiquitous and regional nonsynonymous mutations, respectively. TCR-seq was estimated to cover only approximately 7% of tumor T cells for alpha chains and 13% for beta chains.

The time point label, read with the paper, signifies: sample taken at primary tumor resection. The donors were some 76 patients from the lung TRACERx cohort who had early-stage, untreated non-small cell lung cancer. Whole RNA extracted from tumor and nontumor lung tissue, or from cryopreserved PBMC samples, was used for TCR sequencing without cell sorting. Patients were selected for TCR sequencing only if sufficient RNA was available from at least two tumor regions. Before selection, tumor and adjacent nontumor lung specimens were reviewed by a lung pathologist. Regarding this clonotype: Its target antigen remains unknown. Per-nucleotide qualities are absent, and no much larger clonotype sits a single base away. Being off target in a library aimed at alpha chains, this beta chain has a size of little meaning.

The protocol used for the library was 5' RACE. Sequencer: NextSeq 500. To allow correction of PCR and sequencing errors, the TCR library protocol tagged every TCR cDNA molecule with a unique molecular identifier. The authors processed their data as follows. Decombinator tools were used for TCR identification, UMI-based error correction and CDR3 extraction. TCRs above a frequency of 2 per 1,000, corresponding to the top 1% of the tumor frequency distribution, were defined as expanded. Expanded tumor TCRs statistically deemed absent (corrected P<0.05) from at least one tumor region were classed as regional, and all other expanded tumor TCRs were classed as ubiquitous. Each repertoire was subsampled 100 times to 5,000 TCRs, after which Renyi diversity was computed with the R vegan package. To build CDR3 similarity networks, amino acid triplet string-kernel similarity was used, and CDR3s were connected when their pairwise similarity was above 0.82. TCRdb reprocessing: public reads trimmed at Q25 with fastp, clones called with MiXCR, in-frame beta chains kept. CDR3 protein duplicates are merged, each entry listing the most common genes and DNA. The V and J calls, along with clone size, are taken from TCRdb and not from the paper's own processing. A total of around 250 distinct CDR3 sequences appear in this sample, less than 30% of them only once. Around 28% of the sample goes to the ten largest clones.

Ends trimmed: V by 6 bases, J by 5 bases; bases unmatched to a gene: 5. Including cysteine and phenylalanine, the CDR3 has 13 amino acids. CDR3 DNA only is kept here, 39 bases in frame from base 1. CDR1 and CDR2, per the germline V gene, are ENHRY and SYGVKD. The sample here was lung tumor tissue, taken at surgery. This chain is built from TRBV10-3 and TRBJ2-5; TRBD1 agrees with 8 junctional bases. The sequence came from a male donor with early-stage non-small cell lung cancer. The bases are TGTGCCATCAGCACAGGGGGTTCTGAGACCCAGTACTTC. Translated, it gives CAISTGGSETQYF.